The 26 T cell receptor beta chains given below trace back to one sample, sequenced in a study of cytomegalovirus exposure and HLA in healthy donors. A multiplex PCR was run with 60 Vbeta primers and 13 Jbeta primers. This table comes from immunoSEQ multiplex PCR, and its TCRdb copy is limited to in-frame clones, with some not included. The sample lists over 75,000 clones, around 82% occurring once. Sequenced material: PBMCs. The receptors were gathered from a woman between 55 and 75 years old in good health and CMV-seronegative.

The chain joins TRBV9 to TRBJ2-7; D unclear. V dropped 0 bases and J dropped 7 bases, with 14 bases sitting between them. The CDR3 spans 14 residues. CDR1 is SGDLS, CDR2 YYNGEE, per germline. The CDR3 DNA is TGTGCCAGCAGCGTAGGTAGCTCGATAAGGGAGCAGTACTTC. Its translation is CASSVGSSIREQYF.

This chain uses TRBV6-6 with TRBJ2-2; 8 bases agree with TRBD2. Germline-derived CDR1 and CDR2 are MNHNY and SVGAGI (reference sequence). V shed 5 bases, J shed 2 bases, and the junction held 4 bases outside the gene matches. There are 15 residues in the CDR3. The CDR3 bases are TGTGCCAGCAGTCCAGCGGGGGTTAACACCGGGGAGCTGTTTTTT. This sequence encodes CASSPAGVNTGELFF.

The J gene is TRBJ2-7, the V gene TRBV7-9; 7 bases align to TRBD2. V gave up 5 bases and J gave up 5 bases; unmatched junction bases: 9. Germline V gene lookup returns CDR1 SEHNR and CDR2 FQNEAQ (reference sequence). The CDR3 has 14 amino acids. Written as DNA, the CDR3 is TGTGCCAGCAGCGTCCTAGCGGTGCCTGACGAGCAGTACTTC. Translated: CASSVLAVPDEQYF. The variable domain in full, with the rest retrieved from reference TRBV7-9 and TRBJ2-7, is DTGVSQNPRHKITKRGQNVTFRCDPISEHNRLYWYRQTLGQGPEFLTYFQNEAQLEKSRLLSDRFSAERPKGSFSTLEIQRTEQGDSAMYLCASSVLAVPDEQYFGPGTRLTVT.

V is TRBV7-9 and J is TRBJ1-2; TRBD1 is a possible D gene (5 bases). The V and J ends lost 6 bases and 2 bases respectively, with 13 bases between them. The CDR3 spans 14 residues. Looked up from germline, CDR1 is SEHNR and CDR2 is FQNEAQ (reference sequence). As DNA, the CDR3 is TGTGCCAGCAGTGGTGCAGGGTACAACTATGGCTACACCTTC. Protein: CASSGAGYNYGYTF.

Regarding this clone: The sample carries other DNA sequences with the same CDR3. This sequence joins TRBV18 and TRBJ1-1; no firm D call. The CDR3 runs 14 residues. With 0 bases removed from V and 0 bases from J, the gap between germline ends came to 5 bases. Germline-derived CDR1 and CDR2 are KGHSH and LQKENI. The CDR3 region is CASSPPSMNTEAFF. CDR3 DNA: TGTGCCAGCTCACCACCTTCCATGAACACTGAAGCTTTCTTT. The entire variable domain, with the rest obtained from reference TRBV18 and TRBJ1-1, is as follows: NAGVMQNPRHLVRRRGQEARLRCSPMKGHSHVYWYRQLPEEGLKFMVYLQKENIIDESGMPKERFSAEFPKEGPSILRIQQVVRGDSAAYFCASSPPSMNTEAFFGQGTRLTVV.

The sample holds one count of this clone. This sequence joins TRBV27 and TRBJ1-2; 7 nucleotides line up with TRBD1. The CDR3 length is 16 residues. Germline V gene lookup returns CDR1 MNHEY and CDR2 SMNVEV (reference sequence). J lost 5 bases, V lost 6 bases, and 15 bases had no gene match. The CDR3 here is CASRFNRDSWTYGYTF. For the CDR3, the DNA is TGTGCCAGCAGATTCAATAGGGACAGCTGGACTTATGGCTACACCTTC.

The rearrangement joins TRBV5-1 to TRBJ1-2, with D unresolved. V was trimmed by 0 bases and J by 1 base, leaving 4 bases between them. This CDR3 is 13 amino acids long. The germline V gene has CDR1 SGHRS and CDR2 YFSETQ. In nucleotides, the CDR3 is TGCGCCAGCAGCTTGGACATTAACTATGGCTACACCTTC. Translating it yields CASSLDINYGYTF.

The CDR3, as DNA: TGTGCCAGCAGCGTAGGACAGGGTAATTCACCCCTCCACTTT. It yields the protein CASSVGQGNSPLHF. V gene TRBV9 combines with J gene TRBJ1-6; 7 nucleotides match TRBD1. CDR3 length: 14 amino acids. V gave up 0 bases and J gave up 6 bases; unmatched junction bases: 0. Per germline, CDR1 SGDLS and CDR2 YYNGEE.

V and J are TRBV5-4 and TRBJ1-3, with TRBD1 as a possible D gene (6 bases). Per germline, CDR1 SGHNT and CDR2 YYREEE (reference sequence). This CDR3 is 15 amino acids long. V gave up 4 bases and J gave up 2 bases, with 13 bases separating them. The CDR3 coding sequence is TGTGCCAGCAGCCTCACGACAGGCCCTGGAAACACCATATATTTT. Protein sequence: CASSLTTGPGNTIYF.

V usage is TRBV2 and J usage is TRBJ1-1; D is uncertain. This CDR3 region has 14 residues. Deletions cut 4 bases from V and 2 bases from J, with 11 bases between. The germline gives CDR1 SNHLY, CDR2 FYNNEI. The CDR3 loop reads CASSGELYNTEAFF. CDR3 DNA sequence: TGTGCCAGCAGTGGAGAACTGTATAACACTGAAGCTTTCTTT.

The chain combines TRBV6-5 with TRBJ1-4, with TRBD1 identical over 7 bases. CDR3 size: 15 residues. Germline trimming cut 4 bases from V and 3 bases from J; bases unmatched to any gene: 5. Germline assignment: CDR1 MNHEY and CDR2 SVGAGI. The chain's CDR3 is CASSLTGDPNEKLFF. The CDR3 DNA is TGTGCCAGCAGTTTAACAGGGGACCCTAATGAAAAACTGTTTTTT.

This clone has only a few counts. The V call is TRBV5-6, the J call TRBJ1-5, with TRBD1 matching over 10 bases. Germline CDR1 reads SGHDT; CDR2 reads YYEEEE. The CDR3 has 15 amino acids. After removal of 4 bases from V and 8 bases from J, the junction contained 9 bases not matched to a gene. Written as DNA, the CDR3 is TGTGCCAGCAGCCCGGGGACAGGGGATGGGGAGCCCCAGCATTTT. The encoded protein is CASSPGTGDGEPQHF. The entire variable domain, with the rest obtained from reference TRBV5-6 and TRBJ1-5, is as follows: DAGVTQSPTHLIKTRGQQVTLRCSPKSGHDTVSWYQQALGQGPQFIFQYYEEEERQRGNFPDRFSGHQFPNYSSELNVNALLLGDSALYLCASSPGTGDGEPQHFGDGTRLSIL.

The V and J genes are TRBV10-1 and TRBJ1-5; D remains unclear. With 7 bases removed from V and 0 bases from J, the gap between germline ends came to 10 bases. There are 14 residues in the CDR3. Germline CDR1 reads WNHNN; CDR2 reads SYGVQD (reference sequence). The CDR3 DNA follows: TGCGCCAGCAACCCCGGTGCTAGCAATCAGCCCCAGCATTTT. Translating gives CASNPGASNQPQHF.

This clone was counted between two and nine times. The rearrangement links TRBV10-3 to TRBJ1-5; maybe TRBD1 (6 bases). CDR1 ENHRY and CDR2 SYGVKD come from the germline V gene. This CDR3 is built from 14 residues. The V end was cut by 10 bases, the J end by 2 bases, with 15 bases between. The CDR3: CATQPGVGNQPQHF. CDR3 coding DNA: TGTGCCACCCAGCCAGGGGTTGGCAATCAGCCCCAGCATTTT.

Comment on this clone: The junction shows a germline mismatch at one end, possibly a read error. The chain uses TRBV19 and TRBJ2-3, with D possibly being TRBD1 (6 bases). The CDR3 loop spans 19 amino acids. Germline CDR1 is LNHDA and CDR2 is SQIVND (reference sequence). The CDR3 sequence is CASSAPRAGVPMPTDMQYF. Written as DNA, the CDR3 is TGTGCCAGTAGTGCCCCCCGGGCAGGGGTACCAATGCCCACAGATATGCAGTATTTT. The full variable domain, rest sourced from reference TRBV19 and TRBJ2-3, is DGGITQSPKYLFRKEGQNVTLSCEQNLNHDAMYWYRQDPGQGLRLIYYSQIVNDFQKGDIAEGYSVSREKKESFPLTVTSAQKNPTAFYLCASSAPRAGVPMPTDMQYFGPGTRLTVL.

In its sample, this clone was seen a few times. The V call is TRBV6-5, the J call TRBJ1-2, with 9 nucleotides matching TRBD1. V dropped 4 bases and J dropped 7; count of bases not matched to a gene: 7. The germline CDR1 and CDR2 sequences are MNHEY and SVGAGI. There are 14 residues in the CDR3. The DNA for the CDR3 is TGTGCCAGCAGTTGGGGGACAGGGATGAGTGGCTACACCTTC. It translates to CASSWGTGMSGYTF.

Here the CDR3 DNA reads TGCAGCGTTGGAACTAGCGGGAGCTACGAGCAGTACTTC. Residues: CSVGTSGSYEQYF. The chain combines TRBV29-1 with TRBJ2-7; TRBD2 matches at 11 bases. The CDR3 covers 13 residues. Losses at the gene ends were 4 bases for V and 3 bases for J; bases not matched to a gene: 2. The V gene's germline CDR1 is SQVTM and CDR2 ANQGSEA.

The chain couples TRBV28 to TRBJ1-1, with D possibly TRBD1 on 6 matching bases. V was clipped by 6 bases and J by 8 bases, with 13 bases between them. Looked up from germline, CDR1 is MDHEN and CDR2 is SYDVKM. This CDR3 comprises 12 residues. CDR3 amino acids: CASRSGQQEAFF. In DNA form, the CDR3 reads TGTGCCAGCAGATCTGGACAGCAAGAAGCTTTCTTT.

The chain carries TRBV29-1 and TRBJ2-2, with 10 bases fitting TRBD2. The CDR3 consists of 14 residues. The V gene end was trimmed by 4 bases and the J gene end by 1 base; junction bases not matched to a gene: 0. The germline V gene has CDR1 SQVTM and CDR2 ANQGSEA. The CDR3 loop reads CSVGLAGNTGELFF. DNA for the CDR3: TGCAGCGTTGGACTAGCGGGGAACACCGGGGAGCTGTTTTTT.

The chain has TRBV7-8 and TRBJ2-7, with 10 positions matching TRBD2. CDR3 length: 15 amino acids. CDR1 is SGHVS, CDR2 FQNEAQ, per germline. The junction had 2 bases not matched to a gene; V was cut back by 2 bases and J by 1 base. The CDR3 DNA sequence: TGTGCCAGCAGCTTACTAGCGGGAGCGTCCTACGAGCAGTACTTC. This codes for CASSLLAGASYEQYF.

The rearrangement uses TRBV19 and TRBJ2-7; TRBD1 matches at 8 bases. Unmatched junction bases numbered 4, after V lost 4 bases and J lost 5 bases. Germline values: CDR1 LNHDA, CDR2 SQIVND (reference sequence). CDR3 length equals 13 residues. CDR3 amino acids: CASSRGTGNEQYF. The CDR3, as DNA: TGTGCCAGTAGTAGAGGGACAGGCAACGAGCAGTACTTC.

The chain uses TRBV5-4 and TRBJ2-1, with D perhaps matching TRBD1 (6 bases). V gave up 4 bases and J gave up 5 bases, with 10 bases separating them. The CDR3 extends over 13 amino acids. Germline V gene data show CDR1 as SGHNT and CDR2 as YYREEE (reference sequence). The CDR3 DNA is TGTGCCAGCAGCCGGACAGAAAACAATGAGCAGTTCTTC. Translated: CASSRTENNEQFF.

The V gene is TRBV5-1, the J gene TRBJ1-5; TRBD1 agrees at 9 bases. The CDR3 consists of 16 residues. Germline V lookup: CDR1 SGHRS, CDR2 YFSETQ. The ends lost 4 bases at V and 1 base at J; junction bases unmatched: 6. Here the CDR3 reads CASSPGQGGSNQPQHF. For the CDR3, the DNA is TGCGCCAGCAGCCCGGGACAGGGTGGAAGCAATCAGCCCCAGCATTTT.

V usage is TRBV7-9 and J usage is TRBJ2-3; possibly TRBD2 for D (6 bases). Germline CDR1 and CDR2: SEHNR and FQNEAQ (reference sequence). The CDR3 spans 16 residues. V lost 6 bases, J lost 0 bases, and 16 bases lay in between. CDR3 DNA sequence: TGTGCCAGCAGTTTATGGGGGGACTCTAGCACAGATACGCAGTATTTT. Residues: CASSLWGDSSTDTQYF.

The chain uses TRBV7-9 and TRBJ2-7; tentative D call: TRBD1 (5 bases). V lost 2 bases, J lost 8 bases, and 19 bases lay in between. This CDR3 spans 15 amino acids. The V gene's germline CDR1 is SEHNR and CDR2 FQNEAQ (reference sequence). CDR3 amino acids: CASSLSARMQGQQYF. In DNA form, the CDR3 reads TGTGCCAGCAGCTTATCTGCCCGGATGCAGGGTCAGCAGTACTTC. Using reference TRBV7-9 and TRBJ2-7 for the parts outside the CDR3, the full variable domain is DTGVSQNPRHKITKRGQNVTFRCDPISEHNRLYWYRQTLGQGPEFLTYFQNEAQLEKSRLLSDRFSAERPKGSFSTLEIQRTEQGDSAMYLCASSLSARMQGQQYFGPGTRLTVT.

The chain employs TRBV5-7 and TRBJ2-3; 10 bases are shared with TRBD1. TRBV5-7 is an open reading frame, and its role is uncertain. With V trimmed by 3 bases and J by 1 base, 2 bases remained unmatched. This CDR3 is 15 amino acids long. The CDR3 loop reads CASSSGTGGTDTQYF. CDR3 nucleotide sequence: TGTGCCAGCAGCTCCGGGACAGGGGGCACAGATACGCAGTATTTT.